Shown below are 27 T cell receptor beta chains from a single sample sequenced in a study of cytomegalovirus exposure and HLA in healthy donors. A multiplex PCR was run with 60 Vbeta primers and 13 Jbeta primers. This table comes from immunoSEQ multiplex PCR, and its TCRdb copy is limited to in-frame clones, with some not included. The sample includes about 120,000 clones, roughly 80% of them seen just once. Source material: PBMCs. These receptors all stem from a young man in good health and CMV-seronegative.

The genes are TRBV4-1 and TRBJ1-2; no clear D. CDR3 length: 14 amino acids. V lost 0 bases to trimming and J lost 8 bases, with 13 bases between them. CDR1 MGHRA and CDR2 YSYEKL come from the germline V gene. The DNA of the CDR3 is TGCGCCAGCAGCCAAGATGGCAGGAGGAGAGGCTACACCTTC. Its translation is CASSQDGRRRGYTF.

The chain links TRBV14 to TRBJ1-6; TRBD1 matches 9 bases. The trim removed 6 bases at V and 9 bases at J, leaving 9 bases unmatched. CDR1 and CDR2 (germline): SGHDN, FVKESK. The CDR3 loop spans 15 amino acids. CDR3 region: CASRSSGTGFSPLHF. CDR3 nucleotide sequence: TGTGCCAGCAGATCTTCCGGGACAGGGTTTTCACCCCTCCACTTT.

The V gene is TRBV7-2, the J gene TRBJ1-1; 7 bases agree with TRBD1. The CDR3 consists of 18 residues. V trimming: 5 bases; J trimming: 0 bases; junction bases outside the gene matches: 15. CDR1 and CDR2 from the germline V gene are SGHTA and FQGNSA. CDR3 in amino acids: CASSTYRGGIYMNTEAFF. For the CDR3, the DNA is TGTGCCAGCAGCACGTACAGGGGTGGGATCTACATGAACACTGAAGCTTTCTTT.

V and J are TRBV5-5 and TRBJ2-1; D ambiguous. The CDR3 is 13 amino acids. V lost 0 bases and J lost 3, with 4 bases in between. Germline assignment: CDR1 SGHKS and CDR2 YYEKEE (reference sequence). The CDR3 DNA follows: TGTGCCAGCAGCTTGGCCAGCTACAATGAGCAGTTCTTC. Encoded protein: CASSLASYNEQFF.

The V call is TRBV5-6, the J call TRBJ2-7; D perhaps matches TRBD2 (7 bases). The CDR3 sequence is 18 residues long. CDR1 is SGHDT and CDR2 is YYEEEE in the germline V gene. V was trimmed by 3 bases and J by 0 bases, leaving 22 bases between them. The CDR3 region has the DNA TGTGCCAGCAGCTCTACCTTCGACGCTAGGGGGGGCTCCTACGAGCAGTACTTC. It encodes CASSSTFDARGGSYEQYF.

The CDR3 protein is CSVRTENTGELFF. DNA of the CDR3: TGCAGCGTTAGGACAGAGAACACCGGGGAGCTGTTTTTT. The V gene is TRBV29-1, the J gene TRBJ2-2; a weak D match, TRBD1 (6 bases). Germline CDR1 is SQVTM and CDR2 is ANQGSEA. There are 13 residues in the CDR3. V shed 5 bases and J shed 1 base, with 8 bases lying between them.

The chain combines TRBV15 with TRBJ2-3, with D perhaps matching TRBD1 (5 bases). V was shortened by 2 bases and J by 0 bases, with 18 bases between the two germline ends. Germline assignment: CDR1 LNHNV and CDR2 YYDKDF (reference sequence). The CDR3 runs to 18 residues. CDR3 sequence reads: CATSRSFVDSRSTDTQYF. CDR3 coding DNA: TGTGCCACCAGCAGATCTTTCGTCGACAGCAGAAGCACAGATACGCAGTATTTT.

Sample share makes this clone medium-sized. The rearrangement uses TRBV28 and TRBJ1-4; D unresolved. There are 14 residues in the CDR3. CDR1 and CDR2 (germline): MDHEN, SYDVKM. V lost 1 base to trimming and J lost 8 bases, with 11 bases between them. The CDR3 is CASSLLGETEKLFF. As DNA, the CDR3 is TGTGCCAGCAGTTTATTGGGAGAAACCGAAAAACTGTTTTTT.

The V call is TRBV9, the J call TRBJ2-5; the match to TRBD1 covers 7 bases. The V and J ends lost 4 bases and 5 bases, in that order; junction bases with no gene match: 8. Germline values: CDR1 SGDLS, CDR2 YYNGEE. CDR3 length: 14 residues. The CDR3 sequence: CASSPRQGVETQYF. Written as DNA, the CDR3 is TGTGCCAGCAGCCCCCGGCAGGGGGTGGAGACCCAGTACTTC.

Concerning this clone itself: A read error may produce the germline difference seen at one junction end. In the same sample, other DNA sequences code for this CDR3. This chain connects TRBV4-2 to TRBJ1-6; D unresolved. Germline V gives CDR1 LGHNA, CDR2 YNFKEQ. This CDR3 contains 14 residues. For the CDR3, the DNA is TGTGCCAGCAGCCAAGAGGGAGGGAATTCGCCCCTCCACTTT. It codes for CASSQEGGNSPLHF.

The CDR3: CASSVLYNEQFF. The CDR3 nucleotides are TGTGCCAGCTCCGTCCTCTACAATGAGCAGTTCTTC. This chain connects TRBV6-6 to TRBJ2-1; D uncertain. V lost 8 bases and J lost 3, with 8 bases in between. The length of the CDR3 is 12 residues. Germline V gives CDR1 MNHNY, CDR2 SVGAGI (reference sequence).

V usage is TRBV11-2 and J usage is TRBJ2-7; 7 bases match TRBD1. V was pared by 3 bases and J by 3 bases, with 8 bases of the junction left unmatched. CDR1 and CDR2 from the germline V gene are SGHAT and FQNNGV. The CDR3 extends over 15 amino acids. The CDR3 sequence is CASSFEGTVLYEQYF. The CDR3 coding sequence is TGTGCCAGCAGCTTCGAGGGGACAGTACTCTACGAGCAGTACTTC. Looking up the rest from reference TRBV11-2 and TRBJ2-7 gives the full variable domain: EAGVAQSPRYKIIEKRQSVAFWCNPISGHATLYWYQQILGQGPKLLIQFQNNGVVDDSQLPKDRFSAERLKGVDSTLKIQPAKLEDSAVYLCASSFEGTVLYEQYFGPGTRLTVT.

The chain couples TRBV28 to TRBJ2-5, with TRBD1 matching over 9 bases. The CDR3 covers 17 residues. CDR1 MDHEN and CDR2 SYDVKM come from the germline V gene. The ends lost 5 bases at V and 1 base at J; junction bases unmatched: 11. The CDR3 DNA reads TGTGCCAGCAGTGTACAAACAGGGGGCGGGGGCCAAGAGACCCAGTACTTC. It is translated as CASSVQTGGGGQETQYF.

V usage is TRBV28 and J usage is TRBJ2-1, with TRBD1 matching 9 bases. The CDR3 is 15 amino acids. Trimming cost V 5 bases and J 2 bases; bases outside gene matches: 4. Germline V gene data show CDR1 as MDHEN and CDR2 as SYDVKM. The CDR3 is CASSADRGAYNEQFF. The CDR3 DNA reads as TGTGCCAGCAGTGCGGACAGGGGAGCCTACAATGAGCAGTTCTTC.

This clone came up a few times. V usage is TRBV6-5 and J usage is TRBJ2-7, with D possibly being TRBD2 (6 bases). The germline V gene has CDR1 MNHEY and CDR2 SVGAGI. CDR3 size: 14 residues. Trimming removed 5 bases from V and 6 bases from J, with 17 bases in between. CDR3 nucleotides: TGTGCCAGCAGTGTCCTGGGGGGAAAGGGCGAGCAGTACTTC. Translation: CASSVLGGKGEQYF.

The chain carries TRBV2 and TRBJ1-4; D is uncertain. The V end was cut by 7 bases, the J end by 3 bases, with 21 bases between. Germline V lookup: CDR1 SNHLY, CDR2 FYNNEI. The CDR3 is 17 residues long. CDR3 nucleotides: TGTGCCAGCATTAGGCTCCCGGGAGAGGAAGCTAATGAAAAACTGTTTTTT. Translation: CASIRLPGEEANEKLFF.

The V and J genes are TRBV1 and TRBJ2-3; whether TRBD2, the table's D call, matches the DNA was not checked. TRBV1 is shown as a pseudogene. This CDR3 contains 16 residues. CDR3 amino acids: CTSSQITGGGTDTQYF. The DNA of the CDR3 is TGCACCAGCAGCCAAATAACGGGGGGGGGCACAGATACGCAGTATTTT.

V gene TRBV5-4 combines with J gene TRBJ2-3; D may be TRBD1 (6 bases). The V gene's germline CDR1 is SGHNT and CDR2 YYREEE (reference sequence). CDR3 length: 14 amino acids. V was clipped by 0 bases and J by 5 bases, with 10 bases between them. CDR3 amino acids: CASSLAPGVDTQYF. DNA of the CDR3: TGTGCCAGCAGCTTGGCACCAGGGGTAGATACGCAGTATTTT.

This chain links TRBV28 with TRBJ1-2, with 7 bases lining up with TRBD1. V was pared by 2 bases and J by 4 bases, with 7 bases of the junction left unmatched. Germline V lookup: CDR1 MDHEN, CDR2 SYDVKM. The CDR3 runs 15 residues. CDR3 DNA sequence: TGTGCCAGCAGTTTAATGACAGGGATCGGCTATGGCTACACCTTC. Its protein is CASSLMTGIGYGYTF.

The V gene is TRBV15, the J gene TRBJ2-5; D is ambiguous. The end of the DNA is better explained by TRBJ2-7, so the J call may be wrong. The length of the CDR3 is 15 residues. Germline V CDR1 and CDR2: LNHNV, YYDKDF (reference sequence). CDR3 DNA: TGTGCCACCAGCAGAGGACTCCTAGGCATCAACGAGCAGTACTTC. Encoded protein: CATSRGLLGINEQYF.

The chain employs TRBV12-5 and TRBJ2-1, with TRBD1 identical over 7 bases. Germline values: CDR1 LGHNT, CDR2 FRNRAP. This CDR3 is 13 amino acids long. With 6 bases clipped from V and 4 bases from J, the junction kept 3 bases outside the gene matches. The CDR3 region has the DNA TGTGCTAGTGGGGGACAGCCATACAATGAGCAGTTCTTC. This encodes CASGGQPYNEQFF.

The chain uses TRBV11-2 and TRBJ2-4, with D perhaps TRBD1 (6 bases). From germline, CDR1 is SGHAT and CDR2 FQNNGV. Trimming took off 3 bases at V and 5 bases at J, with 14 bases between the two ends. The CDR3 is 15 residues long. CDR3 amino acids: CASSLLRGKENIQYF. Here the CDR3 DNA reads TGTGCCAGCAGCTTGTTGAGGGGGAAGGAAAACATTCAGTACTTC.

CDR3 sequence: CASSSAGTGETQYF. The CDR3, as DNA: TGCGCCAGCAGCTCTGCGGGGACAGGAGAGACCCAGTACTTC. The chain carries TRBV5-1 and TRBJ2-5; 8 bases are shared with TRBD1. Trimming removed 3 bases from V and 4 bases from J; junction bases left unmatched: 5. Germline CDR1 reads SGHRS; CDR2 reads YFSETQ. This CDR3 has 14 amino acids. The complete variable domain, with remaining parts taken from reference TRBV5-1 and TRBJ2-5, reads KAGVTQTPRYLIKTRGQQVTLSCSPISGHRSVSWYQQTPGQGLQFLFEYFSETQRNKGNFPGRFSGRQFSNSRSEMNVSTLELGDSALYLCASSSAGTGETQYFGPGTRLLVL.

This chain joins TRBV5-6 and TRBJ1-2, with TRBD1 as a possible D gene (6 bases). Germline CDR1 is SGHDT and CDR2 is YYEEEE. Trimming shortened V by 0 bases and J by 8 bases, and 14 bases separated the two germline ends. The CDR3 spans 14 residues. CDR3 nucleotides: TGTGCCAGCAGCTTGGCTGCAGGGGATCGGGGCTACACCTTC. Protein: CASSLAAGDRGYTF.

CDR3 DNA sequence: TGTGCCAGCAGCCCGGTCCTGTATGGCTACACCTTC. Encoded protein: CASSPVLYGYTF. The V gene is TRBV7-9, the J gene TRBJ1-2; D is uncertain. The CDR3 runs to 12 residues. The germline gives CDR1 SEHNR, CDR2 FQNEAQ (reference sequence). Trimming stripped 5 bases from V and 5 bases from J, with 9 bases between. Full variable domain (missing parts from reference TRBV7-9 and TRBJ1-2): DTGVSQNPRHKITKRGQNVTFRCDPISEHNRLYWYRQTLGQGPEFLTYFQNEAQLEKSRLLSDRFSAERPKGSFSTLEIQRTEQGDSAMYLCASSPVLYGYTFGSGTRLTVV.

In this sample, this clone turned up once. V usage is TRBV10-2 and J usage is TRBJ2-4, with D tentatively TRBD1 (5 bases). V lost 2 bases and J 6 bases, leaving 17 bases between the germline ends. The CDR3 length is 16 residues. Germline CDR1 WSHSY, CDR2 SAAADI. In DNA, the CDR3 is TGCGCCAGCAGTGAGAATGGTCAGGGATCGGGAAACATTCAGTACTTC. This codes for CASSENGQGSGNIQYF.

The DNA for the CDR3 is TGTGCCAGCAGCCAGGGGCCTTGGGGCTACACCTTC. Its protein product is CASSQGPWGYTF. The rearrangement joins TRBV6-6 to TRBJ1-2; a weak D match, TRBD1 (6 bases). The CDR3 is 12 residues long. V was pared by 6 bases and J by 8 bases, with 13 bases between. Germline-derived CDR1 and CDR2 are MNHNY and SVGAGI (reference sequence).